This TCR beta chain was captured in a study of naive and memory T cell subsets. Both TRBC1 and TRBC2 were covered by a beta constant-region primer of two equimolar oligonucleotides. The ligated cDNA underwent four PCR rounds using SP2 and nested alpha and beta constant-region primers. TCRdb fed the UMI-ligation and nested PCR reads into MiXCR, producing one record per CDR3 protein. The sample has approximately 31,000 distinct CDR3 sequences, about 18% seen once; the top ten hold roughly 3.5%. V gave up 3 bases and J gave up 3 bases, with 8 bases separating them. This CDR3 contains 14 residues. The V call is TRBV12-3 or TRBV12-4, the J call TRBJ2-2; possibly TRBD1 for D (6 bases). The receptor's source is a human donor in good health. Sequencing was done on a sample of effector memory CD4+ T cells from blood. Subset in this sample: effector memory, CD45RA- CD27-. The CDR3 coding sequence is TGTGCCAGCAGTTTCCAGGGGTACACCGGGGAGCTGTTTTTT. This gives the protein CASSFQGYTGELFF.